The T cell receptor (beta chain) described here comes from a study of Ad26.COV2.S vaccination and SARS-CoV-2 variants. Study overall: Ad26.COV2.S, an intramuscular injection, was given once or twice 56 days apart.

Stated treatment: roughly 20 received Ad26.COV2.S at low or high dose, single or two shots; roughly five received placebo; per-sample allocation not given. Repertoires come from day 63 after the first vaccine or placebo injection. Sequenced by immunoSEQ multiplex PCR; TCRdb stores in-frame clones only, minus some. In the table there are 300,000 to 400,000 clones, 88% of which are singletons. Germline-derived CDR1 and CDR2 are SEHNR and FQNEAQ (reference sequence). V gave up 5 bases and J gave up 1 base; unmatched junction bases: 4. The CDR3 spans 14 residues. The sequencing here drew on peripheral blood, taken in a trial of Ad26.COV2.S vaccine versus placebo. This chain uses TRBV7-9 with TRBJ1-1; TRBD1 matches at 7 bases. This sequence originates from a person between 18 and 59 years old who received the Ad26.COV2.S COVID-19 vaccine or a placebo. Written as DNA, the CDR3 is TGTGCCAGCAGCGTCTCAGGGGGGAACACTGAAGCTTTCTTT. Its protein is CASSVSGGNTEAFF.